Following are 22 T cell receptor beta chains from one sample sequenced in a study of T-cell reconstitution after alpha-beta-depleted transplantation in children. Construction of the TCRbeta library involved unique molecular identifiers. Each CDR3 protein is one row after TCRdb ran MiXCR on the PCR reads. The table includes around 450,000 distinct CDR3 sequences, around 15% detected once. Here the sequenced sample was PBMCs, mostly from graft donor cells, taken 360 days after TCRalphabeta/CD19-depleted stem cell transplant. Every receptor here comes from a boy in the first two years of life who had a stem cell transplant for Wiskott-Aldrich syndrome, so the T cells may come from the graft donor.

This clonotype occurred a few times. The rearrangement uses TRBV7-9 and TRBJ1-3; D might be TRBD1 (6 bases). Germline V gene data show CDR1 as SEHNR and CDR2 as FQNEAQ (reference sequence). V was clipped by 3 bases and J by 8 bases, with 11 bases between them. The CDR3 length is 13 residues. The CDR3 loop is CASSFEQGDTIYF. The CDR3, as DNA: TGTGCCAGCAGCTTCGAACAGGGAGACACCATATATTTT.

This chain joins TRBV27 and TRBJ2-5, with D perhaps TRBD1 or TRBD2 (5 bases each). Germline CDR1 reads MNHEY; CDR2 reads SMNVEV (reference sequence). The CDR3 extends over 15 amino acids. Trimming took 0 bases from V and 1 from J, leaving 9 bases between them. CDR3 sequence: CASSLSRDPQETQYF. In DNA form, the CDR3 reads TGTGCCAGCAGTTTATCCAGGGACCCCCAAGAGACCCAGTACTTC.

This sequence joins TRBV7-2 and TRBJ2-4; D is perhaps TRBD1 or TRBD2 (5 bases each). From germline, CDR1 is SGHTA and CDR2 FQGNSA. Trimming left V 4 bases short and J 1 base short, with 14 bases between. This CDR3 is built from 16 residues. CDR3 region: CASSSWGLGAKNIQYF. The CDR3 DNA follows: TGTGCCAGCAGCTCCTGGGGGTTGGGGGCCAAAAACATTCAGTACTTC.

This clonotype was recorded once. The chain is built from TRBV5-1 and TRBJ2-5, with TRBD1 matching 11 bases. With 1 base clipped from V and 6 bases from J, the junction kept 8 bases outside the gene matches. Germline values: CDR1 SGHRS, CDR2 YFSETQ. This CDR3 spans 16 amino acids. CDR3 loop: CASSLLGQGAHQTQYF. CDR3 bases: TGCGCCAGCAGCTTGCTAGGACAGGGGGCTCACCAGACCCAGTACTTC.

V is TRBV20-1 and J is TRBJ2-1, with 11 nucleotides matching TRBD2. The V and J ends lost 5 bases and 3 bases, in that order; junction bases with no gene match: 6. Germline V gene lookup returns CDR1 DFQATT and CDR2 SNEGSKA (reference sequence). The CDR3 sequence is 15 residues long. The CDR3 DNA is TGCAGTGCTCGCCCACTAGCGGGGGTCTACAATGAGCAGTTCTTC. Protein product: CSARPLAGVYNEQFF.

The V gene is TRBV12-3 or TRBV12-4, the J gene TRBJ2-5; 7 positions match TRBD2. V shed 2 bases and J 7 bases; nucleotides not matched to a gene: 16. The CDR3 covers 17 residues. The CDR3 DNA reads TGTGCCAGCAGTTTAATGTCAAGCGGGGAACTAAGAGGGACCCAGTACTTC. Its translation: CASSLMSSGELRGTQYF.

CDR3 protein: CAGSSGEVNQPQHF. The CDR3 DNA sequence: TGTGCCGGAAGTTCGGGGGAGGTTAATCAGCCCCAGCATTTT. The chain couples TRBV7-7 to TRBJ1-5; possibly TRBD1 for D (5 bases). V gave up 11 bases and J gave up 4 bases, with 18 bases separating them. The CDR3 has 14 amino acids. The germline gives CDR1 SSHAT, CDR2 FNYEAQ (reference sequence). The variable domain in full, with the rest retrieved from reference TRBV7-7 and TRBJ1-5, is GAGVSQSPRYKVTKRGQDVTLRCDPISSHATLYWYQQALGQGPEFLTYFNYEAQPDKSGLPSDRFSAERPEGSISTLTIQRTEQRDSAMYRCAGSSGEVNQPQHFGDGTRLSIL.

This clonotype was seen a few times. CDR3 in amino acids: CASSLAVSSRLYEQYF. CDR3 bases: TGTGCCAGCAGCTTAGCAGTGTCCTCGCGTCTCTACGAGCAGTACTTC. This chain connects TRBV7-2 to TRBJ2-7; unclear D gene. In germline, CDR1 is SGHTA, CDR2 FQGNSA. The CDR3 has 16 residues. The ends were cut back, 0 bases at V and 3 bases at J, with 15 bases in the middle.

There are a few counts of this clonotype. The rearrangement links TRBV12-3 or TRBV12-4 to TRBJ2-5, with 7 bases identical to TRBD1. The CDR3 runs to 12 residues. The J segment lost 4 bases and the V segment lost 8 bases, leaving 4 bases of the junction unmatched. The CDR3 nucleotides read TGTGCCAGCCTCGGGACAGCAGAGACCCAGTACTTC. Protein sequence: CASLGTAETQYF.

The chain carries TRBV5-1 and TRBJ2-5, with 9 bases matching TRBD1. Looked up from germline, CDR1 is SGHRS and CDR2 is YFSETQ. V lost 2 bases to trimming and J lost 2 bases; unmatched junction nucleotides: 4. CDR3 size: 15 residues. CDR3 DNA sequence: TGCGCCAGCAGCTTTGGGACAGGGCGACAAGAGACCCAGTACTTC. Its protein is CASSFGTGRQETQYF.

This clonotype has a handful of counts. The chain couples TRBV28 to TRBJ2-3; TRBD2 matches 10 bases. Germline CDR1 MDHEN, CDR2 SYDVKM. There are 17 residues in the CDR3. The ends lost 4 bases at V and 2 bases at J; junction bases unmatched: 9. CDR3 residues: CASSSFVLAGYTDTQYF. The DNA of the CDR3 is TGTGCCAGCAGTTCATTCGTACTAGCGGGGTACACAGATACGCAGTATTTT.

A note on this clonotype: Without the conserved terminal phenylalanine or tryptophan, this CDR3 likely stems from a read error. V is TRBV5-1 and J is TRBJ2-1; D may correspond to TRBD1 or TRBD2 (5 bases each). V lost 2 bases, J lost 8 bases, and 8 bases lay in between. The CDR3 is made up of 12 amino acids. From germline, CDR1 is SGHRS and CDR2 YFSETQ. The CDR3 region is CASSLRGDEQFL. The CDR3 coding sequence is TGCGCCAGCAGCTTACGGGGCGATGAGCAGTTCTTA.

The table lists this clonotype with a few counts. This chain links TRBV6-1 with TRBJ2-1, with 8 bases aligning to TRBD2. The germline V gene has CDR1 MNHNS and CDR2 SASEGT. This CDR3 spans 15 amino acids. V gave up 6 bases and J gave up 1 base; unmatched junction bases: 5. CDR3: CASRPGTRSYNEQFF. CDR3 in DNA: TGTGCCAGCAGACCCGGGACTAGATCCTACAATGAGCAGTTCTTC.

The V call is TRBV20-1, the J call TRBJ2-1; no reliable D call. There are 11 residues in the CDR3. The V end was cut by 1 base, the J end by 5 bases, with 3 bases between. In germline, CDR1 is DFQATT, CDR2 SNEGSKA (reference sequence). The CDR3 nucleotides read TGCAGTGCTAGAGGTAACAATGAGCAGTTCTTC. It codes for CSARGNNEQFF.

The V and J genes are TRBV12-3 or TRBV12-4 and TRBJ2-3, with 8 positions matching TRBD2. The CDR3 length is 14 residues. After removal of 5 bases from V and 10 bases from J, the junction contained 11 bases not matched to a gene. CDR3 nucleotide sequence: TGTGCCAGCAGTCCCCGGACTAGCTCCCCCGCGCAGTATTTT. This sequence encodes CASSPRTSSPAQYF.

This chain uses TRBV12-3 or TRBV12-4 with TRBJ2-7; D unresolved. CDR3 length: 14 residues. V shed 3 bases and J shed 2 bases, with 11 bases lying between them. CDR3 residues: CASSFKGRAYEQYF. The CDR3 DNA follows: TGTGCCAGCAGTTTTAAAGGTAGGGCCTACGAGCAGTACTTC.

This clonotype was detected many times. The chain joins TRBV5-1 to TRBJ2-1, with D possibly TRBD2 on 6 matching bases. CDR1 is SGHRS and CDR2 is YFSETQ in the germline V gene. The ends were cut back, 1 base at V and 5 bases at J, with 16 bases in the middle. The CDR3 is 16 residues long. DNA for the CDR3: TGCGCCAGCAGCTTGATCGGGAGCAGCGCCAACAATGAGCAGTTCTTC. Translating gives CASSLIGSSANNEQFF.

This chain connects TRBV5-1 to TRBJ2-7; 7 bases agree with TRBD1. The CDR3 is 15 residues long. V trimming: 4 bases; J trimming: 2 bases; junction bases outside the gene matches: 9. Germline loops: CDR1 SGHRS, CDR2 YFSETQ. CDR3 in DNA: TGCGCCAGCAGCATAGACAGGGCTATTCCCTACGAGCAGTACTTC. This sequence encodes CASSIDRAIPYEQYF. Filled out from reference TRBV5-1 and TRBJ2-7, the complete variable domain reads KAGVTQTPRYLIKTRGQQVTLSCSPISGHRSVSWYQQTPGQGLQFLFEYFSETQRNKGNFPGRFSGRQFSNSRSEMNVSTLELGDSALYLCASSIDRAIPYEQYFGPGTRLTVT.

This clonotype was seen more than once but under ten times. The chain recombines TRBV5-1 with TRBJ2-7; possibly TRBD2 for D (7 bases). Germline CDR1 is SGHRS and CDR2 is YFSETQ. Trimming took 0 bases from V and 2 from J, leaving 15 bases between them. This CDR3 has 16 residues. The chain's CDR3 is CASSLGGGRTAYEQYF. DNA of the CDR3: TGCGCCAGCAGCTTGGGCGGGGGAAGGACAGCCTACGAGCAGTACTTC.

In DNA, the CDR3 is TGCGCCAGCAGCCAGCAGGGAGAGACCCAGTACTTC. Amino acids: CASSQQGETQYF. The rearrangement joins TRBV4-1 to TRBJ2-5; D is perhaps TRBD1 (5 bases). The ends were cut back, 3 bases at V and 4 bases at J, with 6 bases in the middle. This CDR3 contains 12 residues. CDR1 is MGHRA and CDR2 is YSYEKL in the germline V gene.

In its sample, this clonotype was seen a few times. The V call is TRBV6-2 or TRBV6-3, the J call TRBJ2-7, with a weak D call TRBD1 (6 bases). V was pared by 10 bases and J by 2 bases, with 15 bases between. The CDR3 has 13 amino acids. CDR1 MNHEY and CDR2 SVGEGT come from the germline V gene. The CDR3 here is CATRRTVPYEQYF. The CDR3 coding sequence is TGTGCCACTCGCAGGACAGTACCCTACGAGCAGTACTTC.

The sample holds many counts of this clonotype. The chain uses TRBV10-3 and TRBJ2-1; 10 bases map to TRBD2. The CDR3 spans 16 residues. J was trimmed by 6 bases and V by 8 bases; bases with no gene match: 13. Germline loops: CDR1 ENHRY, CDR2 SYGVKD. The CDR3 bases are TGTGCCATCGCGGGGGCGAGATCTAGCGGGAGCAATGAGCAGTTCTTC. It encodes CAIAGARSSGSNEQFF.